Listed below are T cell receptor beta chains from one sample, sequenced in a study of cytomegalovirus exposure and HLA in healthy donors. Measured with immunoSEQ multiplex PCR; TCRdb has only the in-frame clones, and not every one. The repertoire holds about 200,000 clones, 79% seen once, with 1.5% to 2% in the top ten. The source material was PBMCs. Receptor source: a man aged 50-59 years in good health and CMV-seronegative. The CDR3 runs from the conserved cysteine through the conserved F or W. A D gene is named only where the DNA matches it firmly. Clone size is stated in some rows and not others, as once, few, many or a class when expanded.

clone_size cdr3_length d_call j_call v_call cdr3_nt cdr3_aa
NA 13 TRBD2 TRBJ2-4 TRBV27 TGTGCCAGCAGTCGAACGGGGGGGAACATTCAGTACTTC CASSRTGGNIQYF
NA 14 NA TRBJ1-4 TRBV5-1 TGCGCCAGCAGCTTGGGCCGACAGGAAGAAAAACTGTTTTTT CASSLGRQEEKLFF
NA 13 NA TRBJ2-7 TRBV7-9 TGTGCCAGCAGCCCCGGGGGAGCCTACGAGCAGTACTTC CASSPGGAYEQYF
NA 20 NA TRBJ2-6 TRBV10-2 TGCGCCAGCAGATCCCCCGGGGGGCAGGCTTCTACCTCTGGGGCCAACGTCCTGACTTTC CASRSPGGQASTSGANVLTF
NA 21 TRBD2 TRBJ2-3 TRBV4-2 TGTGCCAGCAGCCAAGAAGGAGGACTAGCGGGAGGGCCCTCTTTCACAGATACGCAGTATTTT CASSQEGGLAGGPSFTDTQYF
NA 17 NA TRBJ2-6 TRBV7-2 TGTGCCAGCAGCTTAGGACAGTACCTCTCTGGGGCCAACGTCCTGACTTTC CASSLGQYLSGANVLTF
NA 14 NA TRBJ2-1 TRBV29-1 TGCAGCGTTGTAAGGGGCGAAGGCTACAATGAGCAGTTCTTC CSVVRGEGYNEQFF
NA 13 NA TRBJ2-3 TRBV5-1 TGCGCCAGCAGCTTTTCGGGAGCAGATACGCAGTATTTT CASSFSGADTQYF
NA 14 TRBD2 TRBJ2-5 TRBV28 TGTGCCAGCAGTTTGGTAGCGGGAAAAGAGACCCAGTACTTC CASSLVAGKETQYF
once 14 NA TRBJ2-1 TRBV28 TGTGCCAGCAGTTTATCAGTGGGGGCCTTCGGGCAGTTCTTC CASSLSVGAFGQFF
few 14 TRBD1 TRBJ2-7 TRBV6-5 TGTGCCAGCAGTTACCTAGACAGGGACCACGAGCAGTACTTC CASSYLDRDHEQYF
NA 13 NA TRBJ2-7 TRBV28 TGTGCCAGCAGTTTCCAGAATTCCTACGAGCAGTACTTC CASSFQNSYEQYF
few 16 TRBD1 TRBJ1-5 TRBV30 TGTGCCTGGAGTCCCCGAGGACAGGGGGGGAATCAGCCCCAGCATTTT CAWSPRGQGGNQPQHF
NA 16 TRBD2 TRBJ2-3 TRBV6-1 TGTGCCAGCAGTGTTTCGTCAACTAGCGGGAGAAATACGCAGTATTTT CASSVSSTSGRNTQYF
NA 13 NA TRBJ1-2 TRBV28 TGTGCCAGCAGGGTGGCTCTCTCGGGTGGCTACACCTTC CASRVALSGGYTF
NA 15 NA TRBJ2-1 TRBV5-4 TGTGCCAGCAGGCCCGGGACTGCAACTTACAATGAGCAGTTCTTC CASRPGTATYNEQFF
NA 16 NA TRBJ2-5 TRBV7-9 TGTGCCAGCAGCTTAGGGGTTGTCGGGGGACAAGAGACCCAGTACTTC CASSLGVVGGQETQYF
NA 15 NA TRBJ1-4 TRBV2 TGTGCCAGCAGTGAACAGCGTCCAACTAATGAAAAACTGTTTTTT CASSEQRPTNEKLFF